Below are 7 T cell receptor beta chains sequenced from a single sample in a study of technical replicates of blood from several donors. Method: immunoSEQ multiplex PCR; TCRdb's copy keeps in-frame clones and lacks some. In the table there are under 85,000 clones, approximately 83% of which are singletons. Sequencing used PBMCs. These receptors all stem from a human donor in good health. Some clones in this sample may be carry-over from other donors' samples.

The chain recombines TRBV4-3 with TRBJ2-1; TRBD2 matches at 8 bases. The CDR3 totals 17 residues. V trimming: 2 bases; J trimming: 1 base; junction bases outside the gene matches: 7. Germline CDR1 and CDR2: LGHNA and YSLEER. CDR3 DNA: TGCGCCAGCAGCCAACTTTTGACTAGCGCTTCCTACAATGAGCAGTTCTTC. Residues: CASSQLLTSASYNEQFF.

The gene calls are TRBV30 and TRBJ2-7; 8 nucleotides align to TRBD1. V trimming: 8 bases; J trimming: 2 bases; junction bases outside the gene matches: 11. CDR3 length: 14 amino acids. Germline V gene sequence: CDR1 GTSNPN, CDR2 SVGIG (reference sequence). Here the CDR3 DNA reads TGTGCCAGCCCAGAGGTGGGACAGGCCTACGAGCAGTACTTC. Translated: CASPEVGQAYEQYF.

This clone turned up a few times. The rearrangement links TRBV28 to TRBJ2-6; TRBD1 matches 7 bases. The CDR3 loop spans 19 amino acids. J lost 8 bases, V lost 5 bases, and 21 bases had no gene match. Germline lookup yields CDR1 MDHEN and CDR2 SYDVKM. In DNA form, the CDR3 reads TGTGCCAGCAGTCAGCCCTACAGGGGTCCCCTGGTACCGTCCAACGTCCTGACTTTC. Amino acid sequence: CASSQPYRGPLVPSNVLTF.

The CDR3: CASSLVLEVQTQYF. The CDR3 DNA sequence: TGTGCCAGCAGCTTAGTCTTGGAGGTGCAGACCCAGTACTTC. This sequence joins TRBV11-1 and TRBJ2-5; D is possibly TRBD2 (5 bases). Germline V lookup: CDR1 SGHAT, CDR2 FQDESV (reference sequence). Trimming stripped 1 base from V and 6 bases from J, with 12 bases between. CDR3 size: 14 residues.

The chain carries TRBV5-3 and TRBJ1-1; TRBD1 matches at 9 bases. TRBV5-3 is flagged as an ORF with uncertain function. The ends lost 3 bases at V and 6 bases at J; junction bases unmatched: 6. The CDR3 is 14 amino acids. CDR3 nucleotide sequence: TGTGCCAGAAGCTGGGACAGGGAAAGGGCTGAAGCTTTCTTT. Encoded protein: CARSWDRERAEAFF.

This clone appeared once. The chain is built from TRBV5-4 and TRBJ1-6; D gene ambiguous. The germline V gene has CDR1 SGHNT and CDR2 YYREEE (reference sequence). CDR3 length: 14 amino acids. Trimming took off 6 bases at V and 8 bases at J, with 15 bases between the two ends. CDR3 sequence (DNA): TGTGCCAGCAACACCGCTCTAGAAGATTCACCCCTCCACTTT. Its translation: CASNTALEDSPLHF.

This rearrangement joins TRBV28 to TRBJ2-3; TRBD2 might be the D (5 bases). V was cut by 3 bases and J by 9 bases, with 10 bases left in between. The CDR3 has 12 residues. Per germline, CDR1 MDHEN and CDR2 SYDVKM. CDR3 coding DNA: TGTGCCAGCAGTTTGGTGGGGAGCACGCAGTATTTT. This codes for CASSLVGSTQYF. Based on the CDR3 plus reference TRBV28 and TRBJ2-3, the full variable domain is DVKVTQSSRYLVKRTGEKVFLECVQDMDHENMFWYRQDPGLGLRLIYFSYDVKMKEKGDIPEGYSVSREKKERFSLILESASTNQTSMYLCASSLVGSTQYFGPGTRLTVL.